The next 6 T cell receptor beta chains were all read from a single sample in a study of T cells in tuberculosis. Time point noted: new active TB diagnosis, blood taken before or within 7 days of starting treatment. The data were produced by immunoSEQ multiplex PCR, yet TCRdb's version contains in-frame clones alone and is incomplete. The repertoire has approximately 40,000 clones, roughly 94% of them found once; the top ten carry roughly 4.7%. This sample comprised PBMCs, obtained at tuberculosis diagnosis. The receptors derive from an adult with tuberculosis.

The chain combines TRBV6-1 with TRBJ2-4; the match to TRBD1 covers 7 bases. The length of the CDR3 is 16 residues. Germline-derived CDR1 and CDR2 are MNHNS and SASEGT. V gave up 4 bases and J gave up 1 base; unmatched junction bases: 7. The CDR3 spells CASSGKKTGAKNIQYF. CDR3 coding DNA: TGTGCCAGCAGTGGGAAGAAGACAGGGGCCAAAAACATTCAGTACTTC.

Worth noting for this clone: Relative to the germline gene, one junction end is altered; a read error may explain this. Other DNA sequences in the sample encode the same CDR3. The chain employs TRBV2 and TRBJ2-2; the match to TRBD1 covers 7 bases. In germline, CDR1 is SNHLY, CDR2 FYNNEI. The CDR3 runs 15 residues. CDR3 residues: CASRAGTANTGELFF. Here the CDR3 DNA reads TGTGCCAGCCGAGCCGGGACAGCGAACACCGGGGAGTTGTTTTTT.

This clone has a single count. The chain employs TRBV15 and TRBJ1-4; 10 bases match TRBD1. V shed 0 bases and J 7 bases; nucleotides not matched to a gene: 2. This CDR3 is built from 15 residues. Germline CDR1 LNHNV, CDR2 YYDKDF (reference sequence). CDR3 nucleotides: TGTGCCACCAGCAGAGATCGGGACAGGGGTGAAAAACTGTTTTTT. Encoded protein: CATSRDRDRGEKLFF.

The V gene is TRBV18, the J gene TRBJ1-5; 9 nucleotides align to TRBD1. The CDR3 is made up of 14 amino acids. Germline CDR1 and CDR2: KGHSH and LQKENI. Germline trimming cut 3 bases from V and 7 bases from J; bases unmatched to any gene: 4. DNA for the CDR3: TGTGCCAGCTCACCCACAGGGGGCGGACAGCCCCAGCATTTT. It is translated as CASSPTGGGQPQHF.

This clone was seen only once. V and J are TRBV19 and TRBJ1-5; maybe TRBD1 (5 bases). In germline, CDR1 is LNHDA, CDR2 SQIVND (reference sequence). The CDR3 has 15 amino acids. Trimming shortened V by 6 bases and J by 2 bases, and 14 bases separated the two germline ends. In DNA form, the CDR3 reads TGTGCCAGTAGGGCCCAGGGTGGCGGCAATCAGCCCCAGCATTTT. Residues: CASRAQGGGNQPQHF. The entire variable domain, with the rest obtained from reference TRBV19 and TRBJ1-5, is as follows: DGGITQSPKYLFRKEGQNVTLSCEQNLNHDAMYWYRQDPGQGLRLIYYSQIVNDFQKGDIAEGYSVSREKKESFPLTVTSAQKNPTAFYLCASRAQGGGNQPQHFGDGTRLSIL.

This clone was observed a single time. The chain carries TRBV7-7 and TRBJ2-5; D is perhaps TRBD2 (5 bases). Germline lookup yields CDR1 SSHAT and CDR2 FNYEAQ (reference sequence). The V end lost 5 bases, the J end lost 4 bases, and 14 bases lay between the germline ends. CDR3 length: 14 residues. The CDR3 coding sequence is TGTGCCAGCAGCGTCCGGGGAGTCGGAGAGACCCAGTACTTC. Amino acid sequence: CASSVRGVGETQYF.